This entry lists 30 T cell receptor beta chains sequenced from one sample in a study of cytomegalovirus exposure and HLA in healthy donors. Vbeta (60) and Jbeta (13) primers were used in the PCR. This table comes from immunoSEQ multiplex PCR, and its TCRdb copy is limited to in-frame clones, with some not included. Its table lists 100,000 to 150,000 clones. Sequenced sample: PBMCs. The receptors shown here come from a man aged 35 to 55 in good health and CMV-seronegative.

The chain uses TRBV9 and TRBJ2-1; D unresolved. Germline assignment: CDR1 SGDLS and CDR2 YYNGEE. V lost 4 bases to trimming and J lost 7 bases, with 9 bases between them. The CDR3 runs 12 residues. The CDR3 here is CASSPNENEQFF. CDR3 coding DNA: TGTGCCAGCAGCCCCAATGAGAATGAGCAGTTCTTC.

The rearrangement uses TRBV30 and TRBJ2-2; a weak D match, TRBD1 (5 bases). Trimming took 3 bases from V and 6 from J, leaving 11 bases between them. Germline CDR1 and CDR2: GTSNPN and SVGIG (reference sequence). The CDR3 covers 13 residues. In DNA form, the CDR3 reads TGTGCCTGGAGCGGTCAAGGGGCCGGGGAGCTGTTTTTT. It specifies CAWSGQGAGELFF. The entire variable domain, with the rest obtained from reference TRBV30 and TRBJ2-2, is as follows: SQTIHQWPATLVQPVGSPLSLECTVEGTSNPNLYWYRQAAGRGLQLLFYSVGIGQISSEVPQNLSASRPQDRQFILSSKKLLLSDSGFYLCAWSGQGAGELFFGEGSRLTVL.

This sequence joins TRBV7-2 and TRBJ1-5, with D uncertain. Germline V gene data show CDR1 as SGHTA and CDR2 as FQGNSA. The V end lost 5 bases, the J end lost 0 bases, and 17 bases lay between the germline ends. The CDR3 runs to 17 residues. The CDR3 loop is CASSPPGGIYSNQPQHF. CDR3 sequence (DNA): TGTGCCAGCAGCCCCCCCGGCGGGATATATAGCAATCAGCCCCAGCATTTT.

The J gene is TRBJ1-5, the V gene TRBV4-1; tentatively, D is TRBD1 (5 bases). With 3 bases removed from V and 0 bases from J, the gap between germline ends came to 12 bases. The CDR3 has 16 residues. Germline lookup yields CDR1 MGHRA and CDR2 YSYEKL. CDR3 residues: CASSQGGAASNQPQHF. The CDR3 DNA reads as TGCGCCAGCAGCCAGGGAGGGGCAGCTAGCAATCAGCCCCAGCATTTT.

V gene TRBV7-2 combines with J gene TRBJ1-1, with 7 bases identical to TRBD1. J gave up 2 bases and V 1 base, and 10 bases lay outside the gene matches. The CDR3 covers 17 residues. Germline V lookup: CDR1 SGHTA, CDR2 FQGNSA. The CDR3: CASSLEYGQGDNTEAFF. The CDR3 region has the DNA TGTGCCAGCAGCTTAGAGTACGGTCAGGGGGATAACACTGAAGCTTTCTTT.

This sequence joins TRBV7-9 and TRBJ1-6; 9 positions agree with TRBD1. This CDR3 contains 16 residues. Germline CDR1 SEHNR, CDR2 FQNEAQ (reference sequence). With V trimmed by 4 bases and J by 3 bases, 4 bases remained unmatched. In DNA, the CDR3 is TGTGCCAGCAGCTCGGGACAGGGTATCTATAATTCACCCCTCCACTTT. This codes for CASSSGQGIYNSPLHF.

This sequence joins TRBV29-1 and TRBJ2-7; TRBD2 matches 8 bases. Germline V gene lookup returns CDR1 SQVTM and CDR2 ANQGSEA. CDR3 length: 12 residues. V gave up 7 bases and J gave up 2 bases; unmatched junction bases: 4. The CDR3 is CSAGGGPYEQYF. Written as DNA, the CDR3 is TGCAGCGCCGGCGGGGGGCCCTACGAGCAGTACTTC.

The chain is built from TRBV5-1 and TRBJ2-1; 11 nucleotides agree with TRBD2. CDR3 size: 16 residues. Unmatched junction bases numbered 4, after V lost 0 bases and J lost 5 bases. CDR1 is SGHRS and CDR2 is YFSETQ in the germline V gene. CDR3 DNA sequence: TGCGCCAGCAGCTTGGGACCGGGACTAGCGGACAATGAGCAGTTCTTC. It encodes CASSLGPGLADNEQFF.

This chain connects TRBV11-3 to TRBJ2-6; 7 positions agree with TRBD1. The germline gives CDR1 SGHNT, CDR2 YENEEA. J was trimmed by 1 base and V by 1 base; bases with no gene match: 4. The CDR3 totals 17 residues. CDR3 sequence (DNA): TGTGCCAGCAGCTTAGGGGACAGTAATTCTGGGGCCAACGTCCTGACTTTC. Translation: CASSLGDSNSGANVLTF.

The chain uses TRBV5-6 and TRBJ2-1; 8 positions agree with TRBD1. With V trimmed by 0 bases and J by 0 bases, 8 bases remained unmatched. The germline CDR1 and CDR2 sequences are SGHDT and YYEEEE. The CDR3 totals 18 residues. The CDR3 is CASSLASRTGSSYNEQFF. CDR3 DNA: TGTGCCAGCAGCTTGGCCAGTCGGACAGGGAGCTCCTACAATGAGCAGTTCTTC.

J is TRBJ2-7 and V is TRBV5-1, with TRBD1 as a possible D gene (5 bases). Per the germline V gene, CDR1 is SGHRS and CDR2 is YFSETQ. The V and J ends lost 0 bases and 5 bases respectively, with 24 bases between them. The CDR3 is made up of 18 amino acids. The chain's CDR3 is CASSLGLTSTRLRDEQYF. The CDR3, as DNA: TGCGCCAGCAGCTTGGGTCTTACCTCGACCCGACTCAGGGACGAGCAGTACTTC.

The rearrangement uses TRBV2 and TRBJ2-7; TRBD2 matches at 10 bases. V was clipped by 7 bases and J by 3 bases; unmatched bases: 9. Germline V gene data show CDR1 as SNHLY and CDR2 as FYNNEI. The CDR3 loop spans 15 amino acids. CDR3 amino acids: CASMRTSGGNYEQYF. The CDR3 DNA is TGTGCCAGCATGAGGACTAGCGGAGGGAACTACGAGCAGTACTTC.

The chain is built from TRBV7-8 and TRBJ2-1; 10 bases are shared with TRBD2. This CDR3 has 15 amino acids. With V trimmed by 4 bases and J by 12 bases, 12 bases remained unmatched. Germline lookup yields CDR1 SGHVS and CDR2 FQNEAQ. The CDR3 spells CASSYPGLAHLVQFF. In DNA form, the CDR3 reads TGTGCCAGCAGCTATCCGGGACTAGCGCATTTGGTGCAGTTCTTC.

The chain joins TRBV29-1 to TRBJ2-1; 14 bases align to TRBD2. The CDR3 is 16 residues long. The germline V gene encodes CDR1 SQVTM and CDR2 ANQGSEA. Losses at the gene ends were 0 bases for V and 8 bases for J; bases not matched to a gene: 6. CDR3 coding DNA: TGCAGCGTTGAAGAAATGGGGACTAGCGGGAGCTATGAGCAGTTCTTC. Translation: CSVEEMGTSGSYEQFF.

The rearrangement joins TRBV11-3 to TRBJ2-1; a possible D gene is TRBD1 (6 bases). This CDR3 contains 15 residues. Looked up from germline, CDR1 is SGHNT and CDR2 is YENEEA. Trimming cost V 0 bases and J 8 bases, with 14 bases left between them. The CDR3 nucleotides are TGTGCCAGCAGCTTAGAATCTACAGGGTTCGATGAGCAGTTCTTC. It codes for CASSLESTGFDEQFF.

As for this clone: One end of the junction does not line up with germline, which may come from a read error. This sample includes further DNA sequences coding for the same CDR3. This chain links TRBV5-1 with TRBJ2-3, with D perhaps TRBD1 (6 bases). CDR3 length equals 14 residues. Germline V gene data show CDR1 as SGHRS and CDR2 as YFSETQ. CDR3: CASSYGQSTDTQYF. The CDR3 nucleotides read TGCGCCAGCAGTTATGGACAGAGCACAGACACGCAGTATTTT.

The rearrangement links TRBV28 to TRBJ2-5, with 11 positions matching TRBD1. V was clipped by 1 base and J by 11 bases; unmatched bases: 9. The CDR3 sequence is 15 residues long. CDR1 MDHEN and CDR2 SYDVKM come from the germline V gene. CDR3 DNA: TGTGCCAGCAGTTTATACGGACAGGGGGCGGGAGAGCAGTACTTC. This sequence encodes CASSLYGQGAGEQYF.

This chain uses TRBV5-4 with TRBJ1-4; D gene uncertain. Germline-derived CDR1 and CDR2 are SGHNT and YYREEE (reference sequence). The CDR3 covers 15 residues. The V and J ends lost 4 bases and 5 bases respectively, with 15 bases between them. Written as DNA, the CDR3 is TGTGCCAGCAGCCCCCGGCCGGGTCCGAATGAAAAACTGTTTTTT. Translation: CASSPRPGPNEKLFF. Supplemented by reference TRBV5-4 and TRBJ1-4, the full variable domain reads ETGVTQSPTHLIKTRGQQVTLRCSSQSGHNTVSWYQQALGQGPQFIFQYYREEENGRGNFPPRFSGLQFPNYSSELNVNALELDDSALYLCASSPRPGPNEKLFFGSGTQLSVL.

The chain is built from TRBV19 and TRBJ1-3; tentative D call: TRBD1 (5 bases). The CDR3 covers 14 residues. Per germline, CDR1 LNHDA and CDR2 SQIVND (reference sequence). The V end was cut by 6 bases, the J end by 2 bases, with 11 bases between. The CDR3 reads CASRLTEPGNTIYF. The CDR3 nucleotides are TGTGCCAGTAGGCTGACAGAGCCTGGAAACACCATATATTTT.

The genes are TRBV11-3 and TRBJ2-3; 10 nucleotides match TRBD1. There are 15 residues in the CDR3. In germline, CDR1 is SGHNT, CDR2 YENEEA. V was pared by 4 bases and J by 7 bases, with 8 bases of the junction left unmatched. For the CDR3, the DNA is TGTGCCAGCAGCTCCGGACAGGGGGTTCGGAATACGCAGTATTTT. Residues: CASSSGQGVRNTQYF.

The CDR3 coding sequence is TGTGCCAGCAGCCCTTTAATTTTTTCCAGCACAGATACGCAGTATTTT. Translating gives CASSPLIFSSTDTQYF. This chain uses TRBV11-2 with TRBJ2-3; no firm D call. Trimming pared 5 bases from V and 0 bases from J, leaving 15 bases between. The CDR3 is 16 residues long. Per germline, CDR1 SGHAT and CDR2 FQNNGV. The full variable domain, completed using reference TRBV11-2 and TRBJ2-3, is EAGVAQSPRYKIIEKRQSVAFWCNPISGHATLYWYQQILGQGPKLLIQFQNNGVVDDSQLPKDRFSAERLKGVDSTLKIQPAKLEDSAVYLCASSPLIFSSTDTQYFGPGTRLTVL.

Here the CDR3 DNA reads TGCGCCAGCAGCCAAGACGGCGGACTCTCCTACGAGCAGTACTTC. Amino acid sequence: CASSQDGGLSYEQYF. The chain carries TRBV4-1 and TRBJ2-7; D is possibly TRBD2 (5 bases). CDR1 is MGHRA and CDR2 is YSYEKL in the germline V gene. The CDR3 is made up of 15 amino acids. Trimming left V 0 bases short and J 0 bases short, with 9 bases between.

V gene TRBV10-3 combines with J gene TRBJ1-5, with 7 bases lining up with TRBD1. This CDR3 spans 14 amino acids. Germline V CDR1 and CDR2: ENHRY, SYGVKD. V dropped 5 bases and J dropped 6; count of bases not matched to a gene: 7. CDR3 amino acids: CAISQDRETQPQHF. The CDR3 DNA follows: TGTGCCATCAGTCAAGACAGGGAGACTCAGCCCCAGCATTTT.

This chain joins TRBV12-5 and TRBJ2-3; D uncertain. In germline, CDR1 is LGHNT, CDR2 FRNRAP. V was trimmed by 5 bases and J by 3 bases, leaving 6 bases between them. CDR3 length equals 12 residues. The CDR3 protein is CASGPSTDTQYF. CDR3 nucleotide sequence: TGTGCTAGTGGTCCTTCTACAGATACGCAGTATTTT.

The chain carries TRBV12-1 and TRBJ2-2; the DNA was not compared with TRBD1, the D call given in the table. TRBV12-1 is designated a pseudogene. The CDR3 consists of 21 residues. CDR3 DNA sequence: TGTGCCAGCAGCTTTGGGGTTCATAGGAACAGGGGGCTTCGGCACACCGGGGAGCTGTTTTTT. It encodes CASSFGVHRNRGLRHTGELFF.

Remarks on this clone: At one end, the junction sequence differs from germline, possibly due to a read error. J is TRBJ2-1 and V is TRBV19; 12 nucleotides agree with TRBD2. The CDR3 extends over 15 amino acids. Germline CDR1 LNHDA, CDR2 SQIVND (reference sequence). CDR3 in amino acids: CASSIDSASGRASLF. The DNA of the CDR3 is TGTGCCAGTAGTATAGATAGCGCTAGCGGGAGGGCCTCGCTCTTC.

The chain employs TRBV20-1 and TRBJ2-4; the match to TRBD1 covers 8 bases. This CDR3 region has 11 residues. Losses at the gene ends were 8 bases for V and 7 bases for J; bases not matched to a gene: 4. Per germline, CDR1 DFQATT and CDR2 SNEGSKA (reference sequence). CDR3 sequence reads: CSPRQGNIQYF. The CDR3 DNA sequence: TGCAGTCCCCGACAGGGGAACATTCAGTACTTC.

The rearrangement joins TRBV7-8 to TRBJ2-7, with D hard to call. CDR1 is SGHVS, CDR2 FQNEAQ, per germline. CDR3 length: 17 amino acids. V gave up 2 bases and J gave up 5 bases, with 22 bases separating them. CDR3 DNA sequence: TGTGCCAGCAGCTTATGGCTGAGGTCGCAACTTTCCGACGAGCAGTACTTC. The encoded protein is CASSLWLRSQLSDEQYF.

V is TRBV29-1 and J is TRBJ2-1; no clear D. V lost 3 bases and J lost 9, with 15 bases in between. The CDR3 has 13 residues. CDR1 is SQVTM and CDR2 is ANQGSEA in the germline V gene. This chain's CDR3 is CSVDRVELGEQFF. The CDR3 DNA is TGCAGCGTTGATCGGGTCGAACTCGGTGAGCAGTTCTTC.

This chain connects TRBV11-3 to TRBJ2-3; possibly TRBD2 for D (6 bases). The germline CDR1 and CDR2 sequences are SGHNT and YENEEA. The germline V and J ends were trimmed by 5 bases and 3 bases, with 12 bases remaining between them. This CDR3 spans 14 amino acids. The chain's CDR3 is CASSPGSNTDTQYF. The CDR3 nucleotides read TGTGCCAGCAGCCCCGGGAGTAATACAGATACGCAGTATTTT.